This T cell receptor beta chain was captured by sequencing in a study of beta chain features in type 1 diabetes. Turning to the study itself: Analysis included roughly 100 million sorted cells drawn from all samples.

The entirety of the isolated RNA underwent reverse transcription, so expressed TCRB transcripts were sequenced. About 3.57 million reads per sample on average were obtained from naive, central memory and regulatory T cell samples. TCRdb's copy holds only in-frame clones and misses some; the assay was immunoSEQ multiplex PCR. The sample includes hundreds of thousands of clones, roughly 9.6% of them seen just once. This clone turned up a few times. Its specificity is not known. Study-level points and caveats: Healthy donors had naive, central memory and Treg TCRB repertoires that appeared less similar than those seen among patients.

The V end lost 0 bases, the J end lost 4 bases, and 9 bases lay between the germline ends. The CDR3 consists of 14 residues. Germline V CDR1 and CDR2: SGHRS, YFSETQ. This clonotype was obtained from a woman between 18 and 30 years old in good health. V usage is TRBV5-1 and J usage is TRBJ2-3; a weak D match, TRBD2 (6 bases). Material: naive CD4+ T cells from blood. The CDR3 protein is CASSLEGEADTQYF. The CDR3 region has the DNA TGCGCCAGCAGCTTGGAAGGGGAGGCAGATACGCAGTATTTT.